The T cell receptor (beta chain) under discussion was sequenced for a study of Ad26.COV2.S vaccination and SARS-CoV-2 variants. TCRdb's copy holds only in-frame clones and misses some; the assay was immunoSEQ multiplex PCR. The profile shows about 140,000 clones, around 86% of them singletons. On this clone: The antigen remains undetermined.

Deletions cut 8 bases from V and 2 bases from J, with 10 bases between. Per germline, CDR1 MDHEN and CDR2 SYDVKM. The CDR3 sequence is 13 residues long. Study results and limitations: In vaccinated individuals, spike-specific CD8+ and CD4+ T cell responses reportedly displayed substantial breadth. Analyses of TCR breadth and depth may have underestimated total T cell responses.

The chain couples TRBV28 to TRBJ1-5; unclear D gene. The material sequenced was peripheral blood, taken after recovery from COVID-19. The TCR was taken from a human donor who had recovered from COVID-19. CDR3 sequence: CASLAGRNQPQHF. The CDR3 DNA follows: TGTGCCAGCCTCGCCGGTCGCAATCAGCCCCAGCATTTT.